This T cell receptor beta chain came from a study of T cells after posttransplantation cyclophosphamide. Study outcomes and limitations: Donor-recipient repertoire similarity was low at 1-2 months, rising over year one. TRB clonality was highly associated with recipient CMV seropositivity and reactivation.

In the case of this clone: What it binds is unknown.

The germline V and J ends were trimmed by 4 bases and 5 bases, with 15 bases remaining between them. The CDR3 is 15 amino acids. Germline lookup yields CDR1 SGHRS and CDR2 YFSETQ. Sequencing used immunoSEQ multiplex PCR; TCRdb keeps in-frame clones, though not all of them. The data contain approximately 45,000 clones, roughly nine tenths of them singletons. The material sequenced was PBMCs. The receptor was isolated from a woman in her forties or fifties in good health and a related stem cell transplant donor. The J gene is TRBJ2-2, the V gene TRBV5-1; TRBD1 is a possible D gene (6 bases). The DNA of the CDR3 is TGCGCCAGCAGCAGTTCGACAGGCAGTACCGGGGAGCTGTTTTTT. Translation: CASSSSTGSTGELFF.